This TCR beta chain was sequenced during a study of cytomegalovirus exposure and HLA in healthy donors. It was with 60 Vbeta and 13 Jbeta primers that the PCR ran. Sequencing used immunoSEQ multiplex PCR; TCRdb keeps in-frame clones, though not all of them. The sample holds 210,000 or so clones, 80% to 90% seen once. Broader study findings: Most TCR beta V segments were productive about 87% or about 30% of the time in an earlier analysis. Later analysis suggested links between common viral pathogens and several top significant clusters. Trimming of TCR beta V- and J-genes showed a link, identified in a later analysis, to a missense DCLRE1C variant.

For this clone: Its specificity is unknown.

V gave up 6 bases and J gave up 3 bases; unmatched junction bases: 13. Looked up from germline, CDR1 is MNHEY and CDR2 is SMNVEV (reference sequence). CDR3 length: 18 residues. The sample comprised PBMCs. V gene TRBV27 combines with J gene TRBJ1-6; 8 bases line up with TRBD1. The receptor was derived from a man aged 30-40 years in good health and CMV-seronegative. CDR3 DNA: TGTGCCAGCAGGGAAAAAGGACAGGGCTCCGGCTATAATTCACCCCTCCACTTT. This sequence encodes CASREKGQGSGYNSPLHF.